These 27 T cell receptor beta chains were sequenced from one sample in a study of memory CD4+ T cells and cytomegalovirus serostatus. The sort gate was single viable CD3+CD4+CD8-CD45RO+ cells for memory CD4+ T cells. Only in-frame clones appear in the TCRdb table, and some are missing; sequencing was by immunoSEQ multiplex PCR. The sample includes roughly 49,000 clones, 60% to 80% of them seen just once. Sample: memory CD4+ T cells from blood. These receptors all come from an adult in good health and CMV-seronegative.

The CDR3 loop is CASSPIGMREQFF. In DNA form, the CDR3 reads TGTGCCAGCTCACCGATAGGGATGCGAGAGCAGTTCTTC. This rearrangement joins TRBV18 to TRBJ2-1; D is ambiguous. Germline CDR1 reads KGHSH; CDR2 reads LQKENI. The CDR3 consists of 13 residues. The V and J ends lost 3 bases and 10 bases respectively, with 13 bases between them.

The rearrangement links TRBV4-3 to TRBJ1-6, with D possibly matching TRBD1 (5 bases). Per the germline V gene, CDR1 is LGHNA and CDR2 is YSLEER. There are 16 residues in the CDR3. The ends were cut back, 0 bases at V and 10 bases at J, with 16 bases in the middle. Here the CDR3 reads CASSQESLGRDSPLHF. CDR3 in DNA: TGCGCCAGCAGCCAAGAATCTTTAGGCAGGGACTCACCCCTCCACTTT.

J is TRBJ1-2 and V is TRBV28; tentative D call: TRBD1 (6 bases). From germline, CDR1 is MDHEN and CDR2 SYDVKM. The CDR3 runs to 15 residues. V was cut by 6 bases and J by 3 bases, with 17 bases left in between. The CDR3 sequence: CASSRPGVSDYGYTF. In nucleotides, the CDR3 is TGTGCCAGCAGCCGACCAGGGGTCTCGGACTATGGCTACACCTTC.

The chain uses TRBV5-6 and TRBJ1-3; D is possibly TRBD1 (5 bases). Germline loops: CDR1 SGHDT, CDR2 YYEEEE. Trimming took off 6 bases at V and 2 bases at J, with 12 bases between the two ends. The CDR3 loop spans 14 amino acids. The CDR3: CASTTEGTGNTIYF. CDR3 coding DNA: TGTGCCAGCACTACCGAGGGGACTGGAAACACCATATATTTT. The full variable domain, rest sourced from reference TRBV5-6 and TRBJ1-3, is DAGVTQSPTHLIKTRGQQVTLRCSPKSGHDTVSWYQQALGQGPQFIFQYYEEEERQRGNFPDRFSGHQFPNYSSELNVNALLLGDSALYLCASTTEGTGNTIYFGEGSWLTVV.

The chain combines TRBV5-1 with TRBJ2-2, with TRBD2 matching over 8 bases. CDR1 and CDR2 (germline): SGHRS, YFSETQ. With 3 bases clipped from V and 4 bases from J, the junction kept 5 bases outside the gene matches. The CDR3 consists of 15 residues. Here the CDR3 DNA reads TGCGCCAGCAGCTCTGGACTAGCCCCCACCGGGGAGCTGTTTTTT. Residues: CASSSGLAPTGELFF.

This clone was found once. This chain links TRBV18 with TRBJ2-3, with D uncertain. Trimming took 5 bases from V and 0 from J, leaving 3 bases between them. CDR1 is KGHSH and CDR2 is LQKENI in the germline V gene. The CDR3 runs to 12 residues. CDR3 in amino acids: CASSKSTDTQYF. CDR3 sequence (DNA): TGTGCCAGCTCAAAAAGCACAGATACGCAGTATTTT.

CDR3 loop: CASRAGLSSYEQYF. The CDR3, as DNA: TGTGCCAGCAGGGCAGGGCTCAGCTCCTACGAGCAGTACTTC. The chain joins TRBV7-2 to TRBJ2-7; a weak D match, TRBD1 (5 bases). V dropped 6 bases and J dropped 0 bases, with 12 bases sitting between them. CDR1 is SGHTA and CDR2 is FQGNSA in the germline V gene. The CDR3 spans 14 residues.

This chain joins TRBV19 and TRBJ1-3; D may be TRBD1 (5 bases). V lost 7 bases and J 0 bases, leaving 16 bases between the germline ends. The CDR3 totals 16 residues. CDR1 is LNHDA, CDR2 SQIVND, per germline (reference sequence). CDR3 in amino acids: CASNSPGPGSGNTIYF. The CDR3 nucleotides are TGTGCCAGTAACTCTCCGGGACCGGGCTCTGGAAACACCATATATTTT.

This sequence joins TRBV7-8 and TRBJ2-2; D is perhaps TRBD1 (5 bases). Germline lookup yields CDR1 SGHVS and CDR2 FQNEAQ. This CDR3 comprises 14 residues. V dropped 5 bases and J dropped 7 bases, with 14 bases sitting between them. CDR3 bases: TGTGCCAGCAGCGCCATGAAGGGGAACGGGGAGCTGTTTTTT. This gives the protein CASSAMKGNGELFF.

This clone was recorded once. The chain joins TRBV7-8 to TRBJ2-1; 14 bases are shared with TRBD2. There are 17 residues in the CDR3. The V gene end was trimmed by 7 bases and the J gene end by 7 bases; junction bases not matched to a gene: 12. Germline CDR1 and CDR2: SGHVS and FQNEAQ. CDR3 bases: TGTGCCAGCACCCGAATATCCCGACTAGCGGGGGGGAATGAGCAGTTCTTC. Translation gives CASTRISRLAGGNEQFF.

The V and J genes are TRBV11-2 and TRBJ2-7, with D hard to call. The germline V gene has CDR1 SGHAT and CDR2 FQNNGV. The V and J ends lost 3 bases and 3 bases respectively, with 6 bases between them. The CDR3 is 12 residues long. The CDR3 reads CASSLGYYEQYF. The CDR3 region has the DNA TGTGCCAGCAGCTTGGGGTACTACGAGCAGTACTTC. Based on the CDR3 plus reference TRBV11-2 and TRBJ2-7, the full variable domain is EAGVAQSPRYKIIEKRQSVAFWCNPISGHATLYWYQQILGQGPKLLIQFQNNGVVDDSQLPKDRFSAERLKGVDSTLKIQPAKLEDSAVYLCASSLGYYEQYFGPGTRLTVT.

The chain recombines TRBV20-1 with TRBJ2-3; the D is unclear. The CDR3 has 10 residues. CDR1 and CDR2 from the germline V gene are DFQATT and SNEGSKA (reference sequence). V was trimmed by 2 bases and J by 14 bases, leaving 11 bases between them. The CDR3 nucleotides read TGCAGTGCTAGACTTCCCCCCCCGTATTTT. It specifies CSARLPPPYF.

J is TRBJ2-2 and V is TRBV7-2; 11 bases are shared with TRBD2. Germline values: CDR1 SGHTA, CDR2 FQGNSA. V lost 1 base and J lost 6; bases outside the gene matches: 7. CDR3 size: 17 residues. CDR3 in amino acids: CASSLVPLAGGAGELFF. The CDR3, as DNA: TGTGCCAGCAGCTTAGTCCCCCTAGCGGGGGGTGCCGGGGAGCTGTTTTTT.

The chain uses TRBV5-4 and TRBJ2-5; 14 positions agree with TRBD2. CDR3 length: 16 amino acids. Germline CDR1 SGHNT, CDR2 YYREEE (reference sequence). Trimming removed 4 bases from V and 7 bases from J; junction bases left unmatched: 9. The CDR3 nucleotides are TGTGCCAGCAGCCCGGGACTAGCGGGGGCCACGGGGACCCAGTACTTC. Protein sequence: CASSPGLAGATGTQYF.

The chain recombines TRBV5-5 with TRBJ1-1, with D unresolved. V was trimmed by 2 bases and J by 1 base, leaving 9 bases between them. The length of the CDR3 is 14 residues. In germline, CDR1 is SGHKS, CDR2 YYEKEE (reference sequence). CDR3 in amino acids: CASSFSGGNTEAFF. The CDR3 DNA is TGTGCCAGCAGCTTCTCCGGCGGGAACACTGAAGCTTTCTTT.

The CDR3 nucleotides read TGCGCCAGCAGTGAGTACAATGAGCAGTTCTTC. Protein sequence: CASSEYNEQFF. The chain carries TRBV10-2 and TRBJ2-1; D gene ambiguous. Trimming stripped 1 base from V and 5 bases from J, with 0 bases between. This CDR3 region has 11 residues. Germline CDR1 WSHSY, CDR2 SAAADI.

The chain employs TRBV10-3 and TRBJ1-2; no firm D call. Deletions cut 2 bases from V and 2 bases from J, with 18 bases between. Germline CDR1 ENHRY, CDR2 SYGVKD. This CDR3 is built from 17 residues. The CDR3 spells CAISEGRRRASNYGYTF. CDR3 nucleotide sequence: TGTGCCATCAGTGAGGGCAGACGAAGGGCCTCGAACTATGGCTACACCTTC.

V gene TRBV6-6 combines with J gene TRBJ2-3; D is undetermined. This CDR3 contains 11 residues. CDR1 is MNHNY and CDR2 is SVGAGI in the germline V gene (reference sequence). Between the trimmed V and J ends, which lost 6 bases and 2 bases, there was a span of 3 bases. This CDR3 reads CASSNTDTQYF. DNA of the CDR3: TGTGCCAGCAGCAACACAGATACGCAGTATTTT.

The V gene is TRBV7-2, the J gene TRBJ1-2; 7 bases are shared with TRBD1. Germline lookup yields CDR1 SGHTA and CDR2 FQGNSA. With 2 bases clipped from V and 5 bases from J, the junction kept 8 bases outside the gene matches. CDR3 size: 15 residues. This CDR3 is CASSLFEGATYGYTF. In DNA form, the CDR3 reads TGTGCCAGCAGCTTATTTGAGGGGGCGACTTATGGCTACACCTTC.

This clone was counted ten times or more. The chain employs TRBV4-1 and TRBJ1-5; D may be TRBD1 (5 bases). The V end was cut by 1 base, the J end by 5 bases, with 12 bases between. The germline V gene encodes CDR1 MGHRA and CDR2 YSYEKL. CDR3 length equals 15 residues. The CDR3, as DNA: TGCGCCAGCAGCCAAGCATACGGGGCTTATCAGCCCCAGCATTTT. Amino acids: CASSQAYGAYQPQHF.

The chain recombines TRBV5-8 with TRBJ1-2, with a possible D match to TRBD1 (5 bases). Per the germline V gene, CDR1 is SGHTS and CDR2 is YDEGEE. Trimming cost V 6 bases and J 0 bases, with 15 bases left between them. This CDR3 region has 15 residues. CDR3 bases: TGTGCCAGCACCCCAGGGACCAGAGCTAACTATGGCTACACCTTC. Amino acids: CASTPGTRANYGYTF.

By share, this clone ranks as medium-sized (0.01 to 0.1%). This chain uses TRBV4-1 with TRBJ1-2; D is perhaps TRBD1 (6 bases). Germline V gene data show CDR1 as MGHRA and CDR2 as YSYEKL. V was pared by 2 bases and J by 4 bases, with 8 bases between. This CDR3 is built from 13 residues. The CDR3 bases are TGCGCCAGCAGCCAACGGGGGGCCTATGGCTACACCTTC. It specifies CASSQRGAYGYTF.

The gene calls are TRBV4-2 and TRBJ1-2; D gene uncertain. V was cut by 0 bases and J by 0 bases, with 8 bases left in between. This CDR3 comprises 15 residues. Per germline, CDR1 LGHNA and CDR2 YNFKEQ. CDR3 sequence (DNA): TGTGCCAGCAGCCAAGATTCAGGAGCTAACTATGGCTACACCTTC. Translated, it gives CASSQDSGANYGYTF.

This clone was detected only a few times. This chain uses TRBV30 with TRBJ1-2, with 9 bases lining up with TRBD1. The CDR3 runs 15 residues. Trimming at V came to 8 bases and at J to 4 bases, leaving 14 bases not matched to a gene. CDR1 GTSNPN and CDR2 SVGIG come from the germline V gene (reference sequence). This CDR3 is CALRPGQGRSYGYTF. CDR3 nucleotides: TGTGCCCTCCGGCCGGGACAGGGAAGGTCCTATGGCTACACCTTC.

V is TRBV19 and J is TRBJ2-2, with no clear D. The CDR3 covers 15 residues. V lost 5 bases, J lost 4 bases, and 14 bases lay in between. Germline V gene lookup returns CDR1 LNHDA and CDR2 SQIVND (reference sequence). In DNA, the CDR3 is TGTGCCAGTAGTTTAAAAGTTGCCTCCACCGGGGAGCTGTTTTTT. It is translated as CASSLKVASTGELFF. The full variable domain, completed using reference TRBV19 and TRBJ2-2, is DGGITQSPKYLFRKEGQNVTLSCEQNLNHDAMYWYRQDPGQGLRLIYYSQIVNDFQKGDIAEGYSVSREKKESFPLTVTSAQKNPTAFYLCASSLKVASTGELFFGEGSRLTVL.

The V call is TRBV6-1, the J call TRBJ1-2; D is unresolved. In germline, CDR1 is MNHNS, CDR2 SASEGT. The CDR3 is made up of 12 amino acids. V lost 3 bases and J lost 8, with 10 bases in between. CDR3 nucleotide sequence: TGTGCCAGCAGTGAGAACAGACCCGGCTACACCTTC. It yields the protein CASSENRPGYTF.

The CDR3 coding sequence is TGCGCCAGCAGCCAAGATCGTGGGGCCCAGGAAAAACTGTTTTTT. The encoded protein is CASSQDRGAQEKLFF. The chain uses TRBV4-3 and TRBJ1-4; D possibly corresponds to TRBD1 (5 bases). The ends were cut back, 0 bases at V and 8 bases at J, with 13 bases in the middle. This CDR3 has 15 amino acids. Germline-derived CDR1 and CDR2 are LGHNA and YSLEER.